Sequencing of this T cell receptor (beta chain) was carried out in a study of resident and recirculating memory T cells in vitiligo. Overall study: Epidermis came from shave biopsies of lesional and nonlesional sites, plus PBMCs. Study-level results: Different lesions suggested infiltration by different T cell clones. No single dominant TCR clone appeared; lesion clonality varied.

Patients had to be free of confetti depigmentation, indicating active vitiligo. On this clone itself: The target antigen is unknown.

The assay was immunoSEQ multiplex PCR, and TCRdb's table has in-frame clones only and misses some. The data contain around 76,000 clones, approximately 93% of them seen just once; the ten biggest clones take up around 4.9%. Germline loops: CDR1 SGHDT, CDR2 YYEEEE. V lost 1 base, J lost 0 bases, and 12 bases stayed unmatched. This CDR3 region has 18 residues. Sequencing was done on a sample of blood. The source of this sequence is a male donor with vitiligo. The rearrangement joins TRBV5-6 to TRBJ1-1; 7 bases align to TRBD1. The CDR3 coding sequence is TGTGCCAGCAGCTTGAAAACCGGGACAGACCATGTGAACACTGAAGCTTTCTTT. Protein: CASSLKTGTDHVNTEAFF. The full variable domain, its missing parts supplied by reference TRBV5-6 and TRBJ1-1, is DAGVTQSPTHLIKTRGQQVTLRCSPKSGHDTVSWYQQALGQGPQFIFQYYEEEERQRGNFPDRFSGHQFPNYSSELNVNALLLGDSALYLCASSLKTGTDHVNTEAFFGQGTRLTVV.